This T cell receptor beta chain stems from a study of blood T cells in healthy people across ages (dated by TCRdb to the mid-2010s). For the wider study: In model experiments, roughly one uniquely barcoded TCR beta cDNA molecule per two T cells was captured by template switching. Donors were grouped into four age groups: young (average roughly 17 years), middle-aged (less than 40), aged (around 60) and long-lived (approximately 78). To avoid experimental bias, donors of different ages were spread randomly across the sequencing lanes. Age-related changes in TCR beta repertoire diversity were measured in the study by deep sequencing normalized with unique cDNA molecular identifiers. The study analyzed two additional independent replicas of 1 million unique cDNA reads from the same blood draw for two donors, one aged 18 to 30 and one aged 80 or older.

V is reduced by 2 bases and J by 2 bases, leaving a spacing of 11 bases between them. The cysteine opens and the phenylalanine closes a CDR3 of 15 amino acids. Here the CDR3 DNA is all that survives: 45 bases in frame from base 1. Based on the germline V gene, the CDR1 and CDR2 sequences are MGHRA and YSYEKL. This clonotype has more than one count but fewer than ten. There is no known antigen for this receptor. No base-level quality is on record; no much larger clone is a single base apart. The library was generated by 5' RACE. A second PCR of about 6 to 12 cycles was run with a J-beta primer mix and a sample-barcoded 5' primer. A unique molecular identifier was introduced onto each TCR beta cDNA molecule by a template-switch 5' adaptor carrying 12 random nucleotides. Each sample yielded at least 3 million CDR3-containing paired-end reads. First-strand cDNA was synthesized from all RNA with the Mint cDNA synthesis kit, primed by a TRBC-specific oligonucleotide. All cDNA was treated with uracil-DNA glycosylase and then went through a first 18-cycle PCR with the universal primers M1SS and BC2_uni_R. The study's own analysis went as follows. For normalization, 1 million high-quality reads were randomly selected from each sample, with every read carrying a distinct molecular identifier. Instead of being binned into consensus sequences, reads that shared molecular identifiers were thrown out. MiTCR, with a Q25 quality threshold and the strictest error-elimination algorithm, was used for CDR3 identification, clonotype clustering and error correction. A nonparametric unseen species model with Euler transformation was used to estimate lower-bound total TCR beta diversity. The public sequencing data were trimmed at Q25 with fastp and processed into clonotypes with MiXCR by TCRdb, which kept only in-frame beta chains. Every CDR3 protein is listed once, alongside the most common genes and DNA of its rows. The authors' filters were not applied to this entry. This sample comprises fewer than 2 million distinct CDR3 sequences, 30% to 40% of them detected only once. The top ten hold more than 20% of the sample.

Points the paper makes about the study in general: Total diversity estimates from one million sequenced T cells were considered lower bounds and underestimates. As age increased, observed TCR beta diversity per million T cells dropped in a roughly linear way, and a significant reduction was already evident by age around 41. Compared with the aged group, the long-lived group had more naive CD4+ T cells, fewer expanded clones and increased TCR diversity, a pattern suggesting age selection. The percentage of naive T cells measured by flow cytometry correlated strongly with observed TCR beta diversity. Because donor CMV infection status was unknown, age-related changes in expanded clonotypes were potentially confounded. Because profiling used bulk unsorted PBMCs, naive and antigen-experienced compartments could not be compared conclusively.

The donors were under 40 Caucasian individuals from Russia, aged roughly 6 to 100 years, who were systemically healthy. Each donor gave around 9.8 milliliters of peripheral blood, collected into EDTA-treated Vacutainer tubes. Ficoll-Paque density-gradient centrifugation was used to isolate PBMCs, with at least 6 million obtained per sample. Trizol reagent was used to extract total RNA from the PBMCs, yielding at least 6 micrograms per sample. For every donor, an aliquot of PBMCs went through flow cytometry to measure the percentages of naive CD45RAhigh/CD27high T cells. In this chain, TRBV4-1 is recombined with TRBJ2-3; the D segment could be TRBD1, given 6 matching bases. This sequence originates from a human donor in good health. Sequencing used blood. The CDR3 protein is CASSQRTALTDTQYF. The DNA is TGCGCCAGCAGCCAAAGGACAGCACTCACAGATACGCAGTATTTT.